This T cell receptor (beta chain) was observed in a study of blood T cell repertoires in COVID-19 (TCRdb year 2020). Some background on the complete study: Samples covering the acute and convalescent phases of COVID-19 were provided by collaborators in the United States, Italy and Spain. HLA class I and class II types, where available, came from metadata supplied by the sample provider rather than from assay-based typing. The prospective study material was composed of cDNA or gDNA derived from T cells, B-cell-depleted T cells, or PBMCs. The samples were drawn from the first 160 participants of the ongoing ImmuneRACE study and from 1,254 subjects provided by 6 global collaborators. Sample metadata almost always included a de-identified subject ID, COVID-19 status, age in years and sex. The repertoires were released in a freely available public database intended as a resource for research on the immune response to SARS-CoV-2. The dataset comprised deeply sampled blood TCRbeta repertoires from subjects exposed to, actively infected with, or recovered from COVID-19.

Participants in the prospective study were aged about 18 to 95 years, lived in under 30 United States geographic areas, and enrolled through a virtual design. In the prospective study, participants were assigned to cohorts based on the clinical history participants reported in a screening survey and a study questionnaire. Exposed participants had been in contact, within 2 weeks of entering the study, with a person who had a PCR-confirmed or clinician-diagnosed case of COVID-19. Each participant in the prospective study had whole blood, serum and a nasopharyngeal or oropharyngeal swab collected by mobile phlebotomists. Participants in the prospective study had the option to provide additional blood draws and questionnaires over an approximately two-month period. Before DNA extraction, blood samples from the prospective study were shipped at room temperature or frozen. Overall study results and their limits: The amount of clinical and demographic metadata varied by source and participant and was provided uncurated.

TCRbeta CDR3 regions were amplified from genomic DNA using the immunoSEQ Assay, a bias-controlled multiplex PCR. Under the source paper's analysis protocol: Within the assay, amplification of reference gene primers was used to estimate how many nucleated cells each sample contained. Sequence reads were collapsed and filtered to measure the absolute abundance of every unique TCRbeta CDR3 rearrangement. For each sample, productive Simpson clonality was calculated as the square root of Simpson's diversity index across productive rearrangements. TCRdb provides this immuneACCESS table in a form limited to in-frame rearrangements. Some clones are lacking; in checked studies, under half of them reflect an unresolved V gene, and why the rest are absent is not known. V and J calls and clone size are those listed in that table; D and trimming were worked out from the DNA. Counted in this sample were more than 350,000 clones; roughly 88% of them appeared once. The ten largest clones take up 1.4% of the sample.

With regard to this clone: The clone's antigen remains unknown. Base qualities are not at hand, and no much larger clone is one base apart.

CDR1 is given as MNHEY and CDR2 as SMNVEV, both from the germline V gene (reference sequence). Taken from cysteine to phenylalanine, the CDR3 has 16 residues. CDR3 DNA only is kept here, 48 bases in frame from base 1. Unmatched junction bases come to 5, with V trimmed by 0 bases and J by 3 bases. The receptor was derived from a woman aged 18-30 years who had been exposed to COVID-19. The rearrangement combines TRBV27 with TRBJ2-7; 10 middle bases align to TRBD1. The sequencing sample was made of PBMCs or T cells enriched from blood (not recorded which). The DNA sequence is given as TGTGCCAGCAGTTTATCATGGGGGACAGGGGTCTACGAGCAGTACTTC. It specifies CASSLSWGTGVYEQYF.